This T cell receptor beta chain was captured in a study of shared clonotypes between healthy human individuals. The wider study: For every donor, three CD4 naive, three CD4 memory, two CD8 naive and one CD8 memory plates were used.

Study-level findings and limits: Generation probabilities were higher for clonotypes shared across all four sorted-subset donors than for unshared ones.

As for this clone: Its antigen is undetermined.

After removal of 3 bases from V and 3 bases from J, the junction contained 1 base not matched to a gene. CDR1 and CDR2 from the germline V gene are LNHDA and SQIVND (reference sequence). CDR3 length: 13 residues. The run depth of the assay was deep. TCRdb keeps only in-frame clones here, not all; method: immunoSEQ multiplex PCR. This sample has about 1.4 million clones, with roughly 96% found just once. The TCR originated in a man aged 30-40 years in good health. What was sequenced was naive CD4+ T cells sorted from blood. Indicated subset: CD45RA+ positively selected. This rearrangement joins TRBV19 to TRBJ2-5; 7 bases are a match to TRBD1. This CDR3 reads CASSIQGEETQYF. The CDR3 DNA reads as TGTGCCAGTAGTATCCAGGGGGAAGAGACCCAGTACTTC.